This T cell receptor (beta chain) is from a study of cytomegalovirus exposure and HLA in healthy donors. Primers for the PCR totalled 60 Vbeta and 13 Jbeta. Generated by immunoSEQ multiplex PCR, the TCRdb table keeps only in-frame clones and is missing some. Among some 85,000 clones, around 84% were seen once, and the ten largest hold under 2.5%. The V gene lost 6 bases and the J gene lost 0 bases, with 11 bases spanning the gap. The CDR3 runs 14 residues. In germline, CDR1 is MDHEN, CDR2 SYDVKM. The clonotype was recovered from a man younger than 30 in good health and CMV-seronegative. The J gene is TRBJ1-1, the V gene TRBV28, with D unclear. The sample taken for sequencing was PBMCs. The CDR3 region is CASRARRVNTEAFF. Here the CDR3 DNA reads TGTGCCAGCAGAGCCCGGAGGGTGAACACTGAAGCTTTCTTT. Drawing the rest from reference TRBV28 and TRBJ1-1, the complete variable domain is DVKVTQSSRYLVKRTGEKVFLECVQDMDHENMFWYRQDPGLGLRLIYFSYDVKMKEKGDIPEGYSVSREKKERFSLILESASTNQTSMYLCASRARRVNTEAFFGQGTRLTVV.